What follows are 20 T cell receptor beta chains derived from one specimen sequenced in a study of regulatory T cells in long-lasting Graves disease. Time point indicated: persistent/refractory GD, antithyroid drugs over 5 years with positive TRAb. RNA isolated from PBMCs was used to make the TCR library. Sequencing libraries for TCR beta were prepared with iRepertoire HTBI primers and Arm-PCR of CDR3 regions. TCRdb analysed the multiplex PCR reads with MiXCR anew, one entry per CDR3 protein. The sample holds roughly 490,000 distinct CDR3 sequences, under 25% seen once. Source: peripheral blood mononuclear cells (PBMCs), taken when the disease was refractory, from a patient treated with antithyroid drugs. The source of these receptors is a female donor with Graves disease.

This clonotype was recorded a few times. V is TRBV5-1 and J is TRBJ1-1; a possible D gene is TRBD1 (5 bases). The CDR3 has 15 residues. The germline gives CDR1 SGHRS, CDR2 YFSETQ. The V and J ends lost 1 base and 4 bases respectively, with 14 bases between them. The CDR3 is CASSLLWAGSTEAFF. CDR3 DNA: TGCGCCAGCAGCTTGTTGTGGGCAGGGAGCACTGAAGCTTTCTTT. Combining the CDR3 with reference TRBV5-1 and TRBJ1-1 gives the whole variable domain KAGVTQTPRYLIKTRGQQVTLSCSPISGHRSVSWYQQTPGQGLQFLFEYFSETQRNKGNFPGRFSGRQFSNSRSEMNVSTLELGDSALYLCASSLLWAGSTEAFFGQGTRLTVV.

CDR3 protein: CASSPTRPGFGGSASGELFF. The CDR3 nucleotides are TGTGCCAGCAGCCCTACGCGTCCCGGTTTTGGCGGGAGTGCTAGCGGGGAGCTGTTTTTT. V usage is TRBV7-3 and J usage is TRBJ2-2; 7 bases are shared with TRBD2. This CDR3 has 20 residues. The V gene's germline CDR1 is SGHTA and CDR2 FQGTGA. Trimming removed 5 bases from V and 7 bases from J; junction bases left unmatched: 25. Full variable domain (rest looked up from reference TRBV7-3 and TRBJ2-2): GAGVSQTPSNKVTEKGKYVELRCDPISGHTALYWYRQSLGQGPEFLIYFQGTGAADDSGLPNDRFFAVRPEGSVSTLKIQRTERGDSAVYLCASSPTRPGFGGSASGELFFGEGSRLTVL.

This clonotype came up once. The chain recombines TRBV30 with TRBJ1-2; tentatively, D is TRBD1 (6 bases). This CDR3 is built from 14 residues. Trimming took 3 bases from V and 3 from J, leaving 14 bases between them. The germline V gene has CDR1 GTSNPN and CDR2 SVGIG (reference sequence). The CDR3 here is CAWSRQAEDYGYTF. DNA of the CDR3: TGTGCCTGGAGCAGACAGGCCGAGGACTATGGCTACACCTTC.

This clonotype has only a few counts. The chain has TRBV7-2 and TRBJ1-2; no definite D call. This CDR3 comprises 15 residues. Germline V gene lookup returns CDR1 SGHTA and CDR2 FQGNSA. Trimming pared 1 base from V and 6 bases from J, leaving 15 bases between. As DNA, the CDR3 is TGTGCCAGCAGCTTAGGGGCCATTACAGCACATGGCTACACCTTC. This codes for CASSLGAITAHGYTF.

The chain carries TRBV28 and TRBJ1-1; D is uncertain. The CDR3 covers 16 residues. Germline V gives CDR1 MDHEN, CDR2 SYDVKM. V lost 1 base and J lost 0, with 12 bases in between. As DNA, the CDR3 is TGTGCCAGCAGTTTATTTTATGGACTCCTGAACACTGAAGCTTTCTTT. Residues: CASSLFYGLLNTEAFF.

Turning to this clonotype: A much larger clone is a single base away; this may be a read error. V is TRBV28 and J is TRBJ1-3, with D unresolved. The CDR3 length is 12 residues. V was trimmed by 8 bases and J by 3 bases, leaving 8 bases between them. Germline-derived CDR1 and CDR2 are MDHEN and SYDVKM. The CDR3 sequence: CASEGYGNTIYF. Here the CDR3 DNA reads TGTGCCAGCGAAGGGTATGGAAACACCATATATTTT.

This clonotype occurred many times. The V gene is TRBV2, the J gene TRBJ2-6; a weak D match, TRBD2 (5 bases). Trimming pared 2 bases from V and 1 base from J, leaving 6 bases between. From germline, CDR1 is SNHLY and CDR2 FYNNEI. CDR3 length: 15 amino acids. CDR3 coding DNA: TGTGCCAGCAGTGAAAGGGAGTCTGGGGCCAACGTCCTGACTTTC. The encoded protein is CASSERESGANVLTF.

The CDR3 spells CATSTTGLETQYF. The CDR3 DNA sequence: TGTGCCACCAGCACGACAGGATTAGAGACCCAGTACTTC. The genes are TRBV15 and TRBJ2-5; D might be TRBD1 (6 bases). Germline lookup yields CDR1 LNHNV and CDR2 YYDKDF (reference sequence). Between the trimmed V and J ends, which lost 4 bases and 4 bases, there was a span of 10 bases. This CDR3 is 13 amino acids long. Based on the CDR3 plus reference TRBV15 and TRBJ2-5, the full variable domain is DAMVIQNPRYQVTQFGKPVTLSCSQTLNHNVMYWYQQKSSQAPKLLFHYYDKDFNNEADTPDNFQSRRPNTSFCFLDIRSPGLGDTAMYLCATSTTGLETQYFGPGTRLLVL.

This clonotype has at least ten counts. The CDR3 bases are TGTGCCACCAGTGATTCCCACAGGGGAAGGGGTGAAAAACTGTTTTTT. This sequence encodes CATSDSHRGRGEKLFF. This chain uses TRBV24-1 with TRBJ1-4; 7 bases fit TRBD1. The J segment lost 7 bases and the V segment lost 2 bases, leaving 9 bases of the junction unmatched. Germline V gives CDR1 KGHDR, CDR2 SFDVKD. The CDR3 runs to 16 residues.

Ten or more counts support this clonotype. V is TRBV6-2 or TRBV6-3 and J is TRBJ1-2; possibly TRBD1 for D (5 bases). Between the trimmed V and J ends, which lost 2 bases and 2 bases, there was a span of 15 bases. CDR3 size: 16 residues. CDR1 MNHEY and CDR2 SVGEGT come from the germline V gene. Here the CDR3 reads CASSYSFTGSNYGYTF. The CDR3 DNA reads as TGTGCCAGCAGTTACAGTTTCACAGGCTCCAACTATGGCTACACCTTC.

This clonotype was found a few times. This sequence joins TRBV20-1 and TRBJ1-2; 7 nucleotides match TRBD1. J was trimmed by 4 bases and V by 3 bases; bases with no gene match: 8. In germline, CDR1 is DFQATT, CDR2 SNEGSKA (reference sequence). CDR3 length equals 14 residues. This CDR3 is CSASNRDSSYGYTF. The CDR3, as DNA: TGCAGTGCTAGTAACCGGGACAGCAGCTATGGCTACACCTTC.

This clonotype was counted ten times or more. CDR3 DNA: TGTGCCAGCAGCTTGGACTCTGGGGCCAACGTCCTGACTTTC. Encoded protein: CASSLDSGANVLTF. This chain connects TRBV7-2 to TRBJ2-6, with unresolved D. V lost 3 bases, J lost 0 bases, and 3 bases lay in between. CDR1 is SGHTA, CDR2 FQGNSA, per germline. The CDR3 contains 14 residues.

Concerning this clonotype itself: A single base separates this from a much larger clone, so it may be a read error. The V gene is TRBV12-3 or TRBV12-4, the J gene TRBJ2-7, with TRBD1 identical over 7 bases. This CDR3 is built from 15 residues. V lost 7 bases to trimming and J lost 7 bases; unmatched junction nucleotides: 16. The DNA of the CDR3 is TGTGCCAGCAATTTGGGAAGGACAGGCATTGGGGAGCAGTACTTC. The encoded protein is CASNLGRTGIGEQYF.

The chain is built from TRBV4-3 and TRBJ2-2, with D perhaps TRBD2 (6 bases). Germline V gene data show CDR1 as LGHNA and CDR2 as YSLEER. V lost 2 bases to trimming and J lost 5 bases, with 15 bases between them. The CDR3 sequence is 16 residues long. CDR3 in DNA: TGCGCCAGCAGCCAATCGGGACTGATACGGACCGGGGAGCTGTTTTTT. This sequence encodes CASSQSGLIRTGELFF.

The chain carries TRBV5-1 and TRBJ1-1; TRBD1 agrees at 9 bases. The CDR3 consists of 13 residues. Germline CDR1 is SGHRS and CDR2 is YFSETQ. With 4 bases clipped from V and 4 bases from J, the junction kept 2 bases outside the gene matches. The CDR3 loop reads CASSTGQGTEAFF. The CDR3 region has the DNA TGCGCCAGCAGCACGGGACAGGGCACTGAAGCTTTCTTT.

This clonotype has ten or more counts. The chain joins TRBV6-1 to TRBJ2-5; the D gene is possibly TRBD1 (6 bases). The germline gives CDR1 MNHNS, CDR2 SASEGT. V was clipped by 7 bases and J by 1 base, with 13 bases between them. This CDR3 spans 14 amino acids. The CDR3, as DNA: TGTGCCAGCAAGTGGAGACAGGCCCAAGAGACCCAGTACTTC. Protein product: CASKWRQAQETQYF.

This clonotype came up a few times. The V and J genes are TRBV20-1 and TRBJ2-1, with a weak D call TRBD2 (5 bases). Germline-derived CDR1 and CDR2 are DFQATT and SNEGSKA (reference sequence). Trimming shortened V by 5 bases and J by 6 bases, and 17 bases separated the two germline ends. This CDR3 has 14 residues. CDR3 loop: CSALPGLSSNEQFF. CDR3 in DNA: TGCAGTGCTTTACCGGGGTTAAGTTCCAATGAGCAGTTCTTC.

There are a few counts of this clonotype. The chain has TRBV7-9 and TRBJ1-3, with TRBD1 as a possible D gene (5 bases). This CDR3 is 15 amino acids long. V lost 8 bases and J lost 0, with 14 bases in between. CDR1 and CDR2 from the germline V gene are SEHNR and FQNEAQ (reference sequence). CDR3 nucleotides: TGTGCCAGCGGCAGGGAGGGTAGCTCTGGAAACACCATATATTTT. This codes for CASGREGSSGNTIYF.

This clonotype occurred many times. The rearrangement joins TRBV7-2 to TRBJ1-1; D is perhaps TRBD1 (6 bases). This CDR3 is 13 amino acids long. V dropped 5 bases and J dropped 6 bases, with 13 bases sitting between them. Germline V gives CDR1 SGHTA, CDR2 FQGNSA. CDR3 DNA: TGTGCCAGCAGCAGTACAGGGAGCGCTGAAGCTTTCTTT. Its translation: CASSSTGSAEAFF.

This clonotype was recorded at least ten times. The chain is built from TRBV28 and TRBJ1-4, with 7 bases that match TRBD1. This CDR3 has 14 residues. Trimming cost V 6 bases and J 8 bases; bases outside gene matches: 9. Germline V gene sequence: CDR1 MDHEN, CDR2 SYDVKM. The CDR3 region is CASRLQGFGEKLFF. The CDR3 nucleotides are TGTGCCAGCAGGTTACAGGGGTTTGGGGAAAAACTGTTTTTT.